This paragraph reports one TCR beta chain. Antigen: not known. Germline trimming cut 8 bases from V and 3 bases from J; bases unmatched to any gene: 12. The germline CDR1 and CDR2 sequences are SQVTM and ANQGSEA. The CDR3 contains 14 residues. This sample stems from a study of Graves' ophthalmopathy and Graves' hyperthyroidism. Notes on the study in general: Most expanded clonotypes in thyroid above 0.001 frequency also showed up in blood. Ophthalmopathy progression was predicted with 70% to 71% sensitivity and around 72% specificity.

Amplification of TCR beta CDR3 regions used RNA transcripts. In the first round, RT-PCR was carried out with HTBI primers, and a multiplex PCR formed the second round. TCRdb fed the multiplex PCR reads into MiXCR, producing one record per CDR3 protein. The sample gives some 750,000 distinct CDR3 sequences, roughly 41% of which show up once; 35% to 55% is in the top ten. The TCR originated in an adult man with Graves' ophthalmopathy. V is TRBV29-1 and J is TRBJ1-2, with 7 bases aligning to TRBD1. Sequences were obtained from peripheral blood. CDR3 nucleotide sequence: TGCAGCTTGGCGGGGGGACAGTTTGACTATGGCTACACCTTC. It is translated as CSLAGGQFDYGYTF. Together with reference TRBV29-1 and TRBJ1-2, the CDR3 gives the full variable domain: SAVISQKPSRDICQRGTSLTIQCQVDSQVTMMFWYRQQPGQSLTLIATANQGSEATYESGFVIDKFPISRPNLTFSTLTVSNMSPEDSSIYLCSLAGGQFDYGYTFGSGTRLTVV.